This T cell receptor (beta chain) was identified during a study of blood T cell repertoires in COVID-19. Turning to the study itself: The study drew acute and convalescent COVID-19 samples from the United States, Italy and Spain.

The assay was immunoSEQ multiplex PCR, and TCRdb's table has in-frame clones only and misses some. The sample has about 490,000 clones; approximately 83% are singletons. The CDR3 is 16 residues long. Germline-derived CDR1 and CDR2 are SGHRS and YFSETQ. Trimming pared 2 bases from V and 0 bases from J, leaving 13 bases between. Sequencing was done on a sample of peripheral blood. The TCR was taken from a human donor in a cohort sampled during active COVID-19. This chain joins TRBV5-1 and TRBJ2-3, with D maybe TRBD2 (5 bases). The CDR3 region is CASSFLLDSSTDTQYF. Here the CDR3 DNA reads TGCGCCAGCAGCTTCCTGCTGGACTCGAGCACAGATACGCAGTATTTT. Together with reference TRBV5-1 and TRBJ2-3, the CDR3 gives the full variable domain: KAGVTQTPRYLIKTRGQQVTLSCSPISGHRSVSWYQQTPGQGLQFLFEYFSETQRNKGNFPGRFSGRQFSNSRSEMNVSTLELGDSALYLCASSFLLDSSTDTQYFGPGTRLTVL.